Sequencing of this T cell receptor beta chain was carried out in a study of T cell responses to AZD1222 COVID-19 vaccine. Concerning this clone: Its antigen remains unidentified.

V gave up 2 bases and J gave up 0 bases, with 9 bases separating them. CDR1 and CDR2 (germline): SGHAT, FQNNGV. The CDR3 extends over 15 amino acids. This table comes from immunoSEQ multiplex PCR, and its TCRdb copy is limited to in-frame clones, with some not included. Among 97,000 or so clones listed, 91% were seen once. Broader study findings: It should be noted that donors were predominantly white British and more often female, and clonal diversity was possibly underestimated. Only after the peak T cell response were repertoires sampled. Following two doses of AZD1222, Spike-specific TCR breadth and depth rose.

Material: peripheral blood, obtained 28 days after the second AZD1222 dose. This TCR was sampled from an adult who received the AZD1222 COVID-19 vaccine. The chain uses TRBV11-2 and TRBJ2-3; no clear D gene. Here the CDR3 DNA reads TGTGCCAGCAGCTTAAGAGGTCTTAGCACAGATACGCAGTATTTT. It encodes CASSLRGLSTDTQYF.